The next 9 T cell receptor beta chains were all read from a single sample in a study of T cells in Graves' hyperthyroidism and ophthalmopathy. Amplified TCR beta CDR3 regions derived from RNA transcripts. In the first-round RT-PCR of the TCR CDR3, the HTBI primer set was used. TCRdb re-called the multiplex PCR reads with MiXCR, one entry per CDR3 protein. This sample carries around 340,000 distinct CDR3 sequences, roughly 17% of them seen once, and the ten largest clones take around 35%. Material for sequencing was blood. These receptor sequences come from a woman aged 30 to 39 with Graves' hyperthyroidism that later progressed to Graves' ophthalmopathy.

This clonotype was observed a handful of times. This chain uses TRBV27 with TRBJ2-3; D is perhaps TRBD2 (6 bases). The germline V gene encodes CDR1 MNHEY and CDR2 SMNVEV (reference sequence). Trimming removed 6 bases at V and 4 bases at J, with 14 bases between. This CDR3 is 14 amino acids long. The CDR3, as DNA: TGTGCCAGCAGGGAGGGGCAGAAGGCAGATACGCAGTATTTT. As protein: CASREGQKADTQYF.

The gene calls are TRBV20-1 and TRBJ2-5; weak D call: TRBD1 (6 bases). V gave up 2 bases and J gave up 5 bases, with 12 bases separating them. The CDR3 is 13 amino acids. The germline V gene encodes CDR1 DFQATT and CDR2 SNEGSKA (reference sequence). This CDR3 reads CSARLDRGETQYF. CDR3 DNA: TGCAGTGCTAGACTGGACAGAGGGGAGACCCAGTACTTC.

This chain uses TRBV2 with TRBJ2-2; 8 bases are shared with TRBD2. The CDR3 runs 14 residues. The ends lost 7 bases at V and 1 base at J; junction bases unmatched: 2. Per germline, CDR1 SNHLY and CDR2 FYNNEI. The CDR3 DNA sequence: TGTGCCAGCACAACTAGCGGGAACACCGGGGAGCTGTTTTTT. It encodes CASTTSGNTGELFF.

Ten or more counts support this clonotype. V gene TRBV3-1 combines with J gene TRBJ2-5; D is unclear. This CDR3 has 13 amino acids. The germline V and J ends were trimmed by 2 bases and 2 bases, with 6 bases remaining between them. Germline V gene sequence: CDR1 LGHDT, CDR2 YNNKEL (reference sequence). The CDR3 is CASSQSIQETQYF. The CDR3 region has the DNA TGTGCCAGCAGCCAAAGTATACAAGAGACCCAGTACTTC.

This clonotype was seen many times. In DNA form, the CDR3 reads TGTGCCAGCAGTGCAATAGGACTAGCGGAGATCTCCTACGAGCAGTACTTC. It encodes CASSAIGLAEISYEQYF. The V gene is TRBV6-1, the J gene TRBJ2-7, with 10 positions matching TRBD2. The CDR3 has 17 amino acids. V trimming: 4 bases; J trimming: 0 bases; junction bases outside the gene matches: 9. CDR1 is MNHNS and CDR2 is SASEGT in the germline V gene.

This clonotype came up many times. The chain recombines TRBV27 with TRBJ1-1; maybe TRBD1 (6 bases). Per germline, CDR1 MNHEY and CDR2 SMNVEV (reference sequence). The CDR3 loop spans 12 amino acids. V was cut by 5 bases and J by 11 bases, with 15 bases left in between. The DNA of the CDR3 is TGTGCCAGCAGTCGCACAGGGCTGGAGGCTTTCTTT. This codes for CASSRTGLEAFF.

Ten or more counts support this clonotype. The rearrangement links TRBV2 to TRBJ2-7, with TRBD1 as a possible D gene (6 bases). Trimming left V 9 bases short and J 2 bases short, with 14 bases between. CDR1 and CDR2 (germline): SNHLY, FYNNEI. The CDR3 spans 13 residues. The CDR3 region has the DNA TGTGCCAGTAAAAGGGACAACACCTACGAGCAGTACTTC. It specifies CASKRDNTYEQYF.

This clonotype has a count of ten or more. This sequence joins TRBV28 and TRBJ1-1; D is ambiguous. V lost 10 bases and J lost 0, with 18 bases in between. Germline CDR1 and CDR2: MDHEN and SYDVKM. The CDR3 runs to 15 residues. The CDR3 DNA is TGTGCCACCAAACTCGGGCCAGGAATGAACACTGAAGCTTTCTTT. This codes for CATKLGPGMNTEAFF. Based on the CDR3 plus reference TRBV28 and TRBJ1-1, the full variable domain is DVKVTQSSRYLVKRTGEKVFLECVQDMDHENMFWYRQDPGLGLRLIYFSYDVKMKEKGDIPEGYSVSREKKERFSLILESASTNQTSMYLCATKLGPGMNTEAFFGQGTRLTVV.

This clonotype was detected many times. The V and J genes are TRBV29-1 and TRBJ2-7; D call uncertain. V lost 4 bases to trimming and J lost 6 bases, with 19 bases between them. CDR1 and CDR2 (germline): SQVTM, ANQGSEA. The CDR3 extends over 14 amino acids. The CDR3: CSVGLLGTVTEQYF. The CDR3 coding sequence is TGCAGCGTTGGGCTTCTGGGAACAGTAACCGAGCAGTACTTC.